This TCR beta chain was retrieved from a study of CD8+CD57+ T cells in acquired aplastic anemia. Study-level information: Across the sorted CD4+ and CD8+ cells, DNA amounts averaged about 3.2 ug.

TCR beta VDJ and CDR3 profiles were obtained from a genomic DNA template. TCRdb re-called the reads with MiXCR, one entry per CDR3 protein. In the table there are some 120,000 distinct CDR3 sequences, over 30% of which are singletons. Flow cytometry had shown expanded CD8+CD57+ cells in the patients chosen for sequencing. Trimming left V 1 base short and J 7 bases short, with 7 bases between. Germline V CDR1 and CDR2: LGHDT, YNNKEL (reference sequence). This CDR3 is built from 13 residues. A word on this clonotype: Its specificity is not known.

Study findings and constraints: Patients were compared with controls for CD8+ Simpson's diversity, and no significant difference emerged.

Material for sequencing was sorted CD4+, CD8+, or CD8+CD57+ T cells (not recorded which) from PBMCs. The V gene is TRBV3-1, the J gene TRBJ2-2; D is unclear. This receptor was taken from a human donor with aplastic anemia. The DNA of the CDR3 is TGTGCCAGCAGCCAAGTCGAGAACGGGGAGCTGTTTTTT. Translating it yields CASSQVENGELFF.